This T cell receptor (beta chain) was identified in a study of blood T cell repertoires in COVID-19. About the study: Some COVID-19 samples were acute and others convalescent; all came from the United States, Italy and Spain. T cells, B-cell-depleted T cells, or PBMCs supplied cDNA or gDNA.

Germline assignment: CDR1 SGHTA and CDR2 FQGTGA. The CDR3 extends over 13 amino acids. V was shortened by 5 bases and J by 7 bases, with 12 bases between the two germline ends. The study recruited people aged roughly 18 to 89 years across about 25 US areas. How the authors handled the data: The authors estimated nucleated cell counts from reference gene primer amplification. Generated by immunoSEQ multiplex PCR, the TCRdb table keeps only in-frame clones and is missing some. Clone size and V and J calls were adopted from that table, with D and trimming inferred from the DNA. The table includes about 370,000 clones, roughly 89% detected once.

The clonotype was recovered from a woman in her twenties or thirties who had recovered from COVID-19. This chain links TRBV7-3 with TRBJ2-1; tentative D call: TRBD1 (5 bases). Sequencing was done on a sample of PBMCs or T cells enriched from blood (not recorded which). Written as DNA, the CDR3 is TGTGCCAGCAGCCAGCAACCAGGGAATGAGCAGTTCTTC. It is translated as CASSQQPGNEQFF.